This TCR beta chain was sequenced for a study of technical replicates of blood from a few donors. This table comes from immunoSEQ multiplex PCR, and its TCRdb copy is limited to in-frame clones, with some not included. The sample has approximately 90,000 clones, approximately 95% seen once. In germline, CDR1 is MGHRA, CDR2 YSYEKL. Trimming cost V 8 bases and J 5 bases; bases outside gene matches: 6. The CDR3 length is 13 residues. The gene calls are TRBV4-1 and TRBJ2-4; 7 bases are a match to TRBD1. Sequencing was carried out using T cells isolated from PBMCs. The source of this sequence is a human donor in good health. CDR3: CASRQGGQNIQYF. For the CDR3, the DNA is TGCGCCAGCCGACAGGGTGGCCAAAACATTCAGTACTTC.